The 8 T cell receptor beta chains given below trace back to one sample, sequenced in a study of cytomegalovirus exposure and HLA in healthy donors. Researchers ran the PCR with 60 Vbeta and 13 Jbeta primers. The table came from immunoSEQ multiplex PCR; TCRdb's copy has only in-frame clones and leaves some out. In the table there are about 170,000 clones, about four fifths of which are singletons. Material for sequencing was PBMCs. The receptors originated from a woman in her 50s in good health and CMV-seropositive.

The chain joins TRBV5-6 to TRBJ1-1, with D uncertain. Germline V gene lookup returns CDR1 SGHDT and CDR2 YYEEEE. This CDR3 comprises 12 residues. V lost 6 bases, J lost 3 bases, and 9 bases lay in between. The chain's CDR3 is CASTGRYTEAFF. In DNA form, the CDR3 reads TGTGCCAGCACTGGGCGTTACACTGAAGCTTTCTTT.

The CDR3 reads CASSQVSGPTYNEQFF. In nucleotides, the CDR3 is TGCGCCAGCAGCCAAGTTAGCGGGCCTACCTACAATGAGCAGTTCTTC. The chain combines TRBV4-1 with TRBJ2-1; 7 bases are a match to TRBD2. Germline CDR1 MGHRA, CDR2 YSYEKL. This CDR3 comprises 16 residues. Losses at the gene ends were 1 base for V and 2 bases for J; bases not matched to a gene: 5.

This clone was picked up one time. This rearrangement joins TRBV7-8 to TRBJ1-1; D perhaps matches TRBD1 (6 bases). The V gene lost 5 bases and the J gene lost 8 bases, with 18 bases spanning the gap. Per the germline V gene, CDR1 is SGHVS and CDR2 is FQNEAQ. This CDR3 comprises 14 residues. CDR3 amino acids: CASSVDGGAGEAFF. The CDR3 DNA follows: TGTGCCAGCAGCGTAGACGGGGGGGCAGGGGAAGCTTTCTTT.

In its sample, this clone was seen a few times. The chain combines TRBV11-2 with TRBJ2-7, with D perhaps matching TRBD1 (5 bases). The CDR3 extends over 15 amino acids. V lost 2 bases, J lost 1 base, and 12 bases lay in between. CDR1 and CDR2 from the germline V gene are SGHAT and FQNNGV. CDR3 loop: CASSLWTSSSYEQYF. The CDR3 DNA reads TGTGCCAGCAGCTTATGGACATCGAGTTCCTACGAGCAGTACTTC.

DNA of the CDR3: TGTGCCAGCAGTTTGTACAGCTCTGGAAACACCATATATTTT. As protein: CASSLYSSGNTIYF. V is TRBV28 and J is TRBJ1-3; D not resolved. This CDR3 has 14 residues. The germline V and J ends were trimmed by 3 bases and 0 bases, with 6 bases remaining between them. Looked up from germline, CDR1 is MDHEN and CDR2 is SYDVKM.

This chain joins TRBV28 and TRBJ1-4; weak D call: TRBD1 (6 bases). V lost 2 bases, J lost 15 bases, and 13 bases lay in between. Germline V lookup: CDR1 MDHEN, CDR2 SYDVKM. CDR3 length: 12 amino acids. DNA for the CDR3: TGTGCCAGCAGTTTACCGGGACAAAGATTGTTTTTT. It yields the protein CASSLPGQRLFF.

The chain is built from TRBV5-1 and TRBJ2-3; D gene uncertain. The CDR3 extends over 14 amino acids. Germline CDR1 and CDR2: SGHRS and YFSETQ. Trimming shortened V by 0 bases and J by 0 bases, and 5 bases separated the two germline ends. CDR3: CASSLGSSTDTQYF. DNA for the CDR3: TGCGCCAGCAGCTTGGGAAGCAGCACAGATACGCAGTATTTT.

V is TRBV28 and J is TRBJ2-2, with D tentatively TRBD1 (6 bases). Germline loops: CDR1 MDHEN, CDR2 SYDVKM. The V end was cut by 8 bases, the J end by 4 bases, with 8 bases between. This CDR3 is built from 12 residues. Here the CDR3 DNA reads TGTGCCAGCGGACAGATCACCGGGGAGCTGTTTTTT. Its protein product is CASGQITGELFF.